The 24 T cell receptor beta chains given below trace back to one sample, sequenced in a study of blood T cell repertoires in COVID-19. TCRdb's table, derived via immunoSEQ multiplex PCR, lists solely in-frame clones and lacks some. Among roughly 260,000 clones listed, under 90% were seen once. Sequencing used PBMCs or T cells enriched from blood (not recorded which). The receptors were gathered from a woman aged 40-49 years who had been exposed to COVID-19.

This chain connects TRBV24-1 to TRBJ2-6, with D unresolved. The CDR3 runs 14 residues. CDR1 and CDR2 from the germline V gene are KGHDR and SFDVKD. V was pared by 4 bases and J by 3 bases, with 6 bases between. The CDR3 DNA reads TGTGCCACCAGTGACCCCCTTGGGGCCAACGTCCTGACTTTC. Its translation: CATSDPLGANVLTF.

The V call is TRBV19, the J call TRBJ1-1; a possible D gene is TRBD1 (5 bases). This CDR3 comprises 14 residues. Germline V lookup: CDR1 LNHDA, CDR2 SQIVND (reference sequence). Between the trimmed V and J ends, which lost 0 bases and 3 bases, there was a span of 8 bases. CDR3 coding DNA: TGTGCCAGTAGTATAGATTGGGGGGACACTGAAGCTTTCTTT. This encodes CASSIDWGDTEAFF.

The rearrangement uses TRBV5-1 and TRBJ2-1, with TRBD2 matching 11 bases. Losses at the gene ends were 8 bases for V and 4 bases for J; bases not matched to a gene: 5. The germline CDR1 and CDR2 sequences are SGHRS and YFSETQ. This CDR3 contains 14 residues. The CDR3 region has the DNA TGCGCCAGTAATCTAGCGGGGGGTTACAATGAGCAGTTCTTC. It codes for CASNLAGGYNEQFF.

This chain connects TRBV14 to TRBJ1-1; D is undetermined. Germline CDR1 SGHDN, CDR2 FVKESK. Trimming took off 3 bases at V and 0 bases at J, with 5 bases between the two ends. The CDR3 is 13 amino acids. The CDR3 spells CASSHNMNTEAFF. The CDR3 DNA is TGTGCCAGCAGCCATAACATGAACACTGAAGCTTTCTTT.

CDR3 in DNA: TGTGCCAGCAGCCAAGTTTGGCAGACAAGCTCTGGAAACACCATATATTTT. Translating it yields CASSQVWQTSSGNTIYF. V is TRBV3-1 (or the pseudogene TRBV3-2) and J is TRBJ1-3, with no clear D. V was clipped by 1 base and J by 0 bases, with 13 bases between them. This CDR3 region has 17 residues. The germline V gene has CDR1 LGHDT and CDR2 YNNKEL (reference sequence).

DNA of the CDR3: TGTGCCAGCAGCTTAGCCAGGGGTGCCGGGGAGCTGTTTTTT. As protein: CASSLARGAGELFF. This chain joins TRBV11-2 and TRBJ2-2; possible D gene TRBD1, 6 bases. Germline values: CDR1 SGHAT, CDR2 FQNNGV. The CDR3 sequence is 14 residues long. Deletions cut 1 base from V and 6 bases from J, with 9 bases between.

The rearrangement links TRBV20-1 to TRBJ2-2; 10 bases map to TRBD2. This CDR3 is 14 amino acids long. Germline V CDR1 and CDR2: DFQATT, SNEGSKA (reference sequence). The V gene end was trimmed by 3 bases and the J gene end by 6 bases; junction bases not matched to a gene: 4. CDR3 amino acids: CSASVLAGAGELFF. CDR3 nucleotide sequence: TGCAGTGCTAGTGTTCTAGCGGGGGCCGGGGAGCTGTTTTTT.

The chain recombines TRBV7-3 with TRBJ1-1; 7 nucleotides match TRBD1. Germline loops: CDR1 SGHTA, CDR2 FQGTGA. The CDR3 covers 13 residues. The J segment lost 5 bases and the V segment lost 6 bases, leaving 6 bases of the junction unmatched. In nucleotides, the CDR3 is TGTGCCAGCAGGTCTCAGGGGGATACTGAAGCTTTCTTT. It translates to CASRSQGDTEAFF.

This sequence joins TRBV5-1 and TRBJ1-1; tentative D call: TRBD1 (5 bases). Trimming took 0 bases from V and 6 from J, leaving 9 bases between them. The CDR3 covers 13 residues. The germline gives CDR1 SGHRS, CDR2 YFSETQ. The DNA of the CDR3 is TGCGCCAGCAGCTTGGCCGGGGGGGCTGAAGCTTTCTTT. It yields the protein CASSLAGGAEAFF.

This chain uses TRBV5-5 with TRBJ1-1, with a weak D call TRBD1 (6 bases). The CDR3 runs to 15 residues. V was trimmed by 2 bases and J by 4 bases, leaving 15 bases between them. Looked up from germline, CDR1 is SGHKS and CDR2 is YYEKEE (reference sequence). The DNA for the CDR3 is TGTGCCAGCAGCTTTTCCAGGGGCGGGAGCACTGAAGCTTTCTTT. Its translation: CASSFSRGGSTEAFF.

Here the CDR3 DNA reads TGTGCCAGCAGCCCAAGACAGGGAAGACTATCTGAAGCTTTCTTT. Translation: CASSPRQGRLSEAFF. This chain uses TRBV3-1 (or the pseudogene TRBV3-2) with TRBJ1-1; 7 bases line up with TRBD1. The trim removed 4 bases at V and 6 bases at J, leaving 11 bases unmatched. This CDR3 region has 15 residues. Per the germline V gene, CDR1 is LGHDT and CDR2 is YNNKEL (reference sequence).

The V and J genes are TRBV2 and TRBJ2-1; 7 bases map to TRBD1. The germline V gene encodes CDR1 SNHLY and CDR2 FYNNEI. Losses at the gene ends were 8 bases for V and 3 bases for J; bases not matched to a gene: 7. This CDR3 has 14 residues. The CDR3 coding sequence is TGTGCCAGCTCGAGGGACAGAATCTACAATGAGCAGTTCTTC. It translates to CASSRDRIYNEQFF.

V and J are TRBV6-6 and TRBJ1-6, with TRBD1 matching over 10 bases. Germline values: CDR1 MNHNY, CDR2 SVGAGI (reference sequence). The V segment lost 7 bases and the J segment 0 bases; nucleotides outside the gene matches: 6. The CDR3 is 17 residues long. CDR3 coding DNA: TGTGCCAGCACTCGGACAGGGGGTGTCTCCTATAATTCACCCCTCCACTTT. The encoded protein is CASTRTGGVSYNSPLHF.

The V gene is TRBV28, the J gene TRBJ1-5; D gene unclear. Trimming took 7 bases from V and 5 from J, leaving 12 bases between them. Germline CDR1 MDHEN, CDR2 SYDVKM. The CDR3 has 13 amino acids. In DNA form, the CDR3 reads TGTGCCAGCAATACCCATACAGATCAGCCCCAGCATTTT. It specifies CASNTHTDQPQHF.

V and J are TRBV18 and TRBJ1-2; a possible D gene is TRBD1 (5 bases). Per the germline V gene, CDR1 is KGHSH and CDR2 is LQKENI. There are 13 residues in the CDR3. Trimming removed 0 bases from V and 6 bases from J, with 8 bases in between. The CDR3 DNA reads TGTGCCAGCTCACCACCGGGGGGAAATGGCTACACCTTC. Encoded protein: CASSPPGGNGYTF.

This clone showed up just a few times. V gene TRBV3-1 (or the pseudogene TRBV3-2) combines with J gene TRBJ1-1, with TRBD1 identical over 7 bases. The germline V gene encodes CDR1 LGHDT and CDR2 YNNKEL (reference sequence). V shed 4 bases, J shed 1 base, and the junction held 6 bases outside the gene matches. CDR3 length equals 15 residues. DNA for the CDR3: TGTGCCAGCAGCCCTGTCGACAGGGCGAACACTGAAGCTTTCTTT. This sequence encodes CASSPVDRANTEAFF.

The chain links TRBV5-4 to TRBJ1-3; 7 nucleotides agree with TRBD1. V was clipped by 4 bases and J by 0 bases; unmatched bases: 4. The CDR3 loop spans 15 amino acids. Germline loops: CDR1 SGHNT, CDR2 YYREEE (reference sequence). The CDR3, as DNA: TGTGCCAGCAGCAGAGACAGGGCCTCTGGAAACACCATATATTTT. This translates into CASSRDRASGNTIYF.

The V call is TRBV27, the J call TRBJ1-3, with 11 positions matching TRBD1. The junction had 8 bases not matched to a gene; V was cut back by 5 bases and J by 8 bases. This CDR3 comprises 15 residues. From germline, CDR1 is MNHEY and CDR2 SMNVEV (reference sequence). The CDR3 reads CASSRTGGIWDTIYF. The CDR3 nucleotides read TGTGCCAGCAGTCGGACAGGGGGCATCTGGGACACCATATATTTT.

On this clone: Other DNA sequences in the same sample also yield this CDR3. The J gene is TRBJ1-3, the V gene TRBV28; 8 nucleotides agree with TRBD1. V gave up 6 bases and J gave up 4 bases; unmatched junction bases: 5. The CDR3 is 14 residues long. Germline CDR1 and CDR2: MDHEN and SYDVKM. CDR3 region: CASSLRQGGNTIYF. The CDR3 DNA follows: TGTGCCAGCAGCCTCCGACAGGGGGGAAACACCATATATTTT.

The chain carries TRBV9 and TRBJ1-2, with D perhaps TRBD1 (5 bases). Germline values: CDR1 SGDLS, CDR2 YYNGEE. V was cut by 4 bases and J by 0 bases, with 13 bases left in between. This CDR3 spans 15 amino acids. CDR3 in amino acids: CASSRDGGSNYGYTF. The CDR3 DNA follows: TGTGCCAGCAGCCGGGACGGGGGATCTAACTATGGCTACACCTTC.

The chain has TRBV6-2 or TRBV6-3 and TRBJ2-7; 14 nucleotides align to TRBD2. The CDR3 spans 19 residues. Germline CDR1 MNHEY, CDR2 SVGEGT. Losses at the gene ends were 6 bases for V and 2 bases for J; bases not matched to a gene: 15. The CDR3: CASSLAGLAGGRRAYEQYF. The CDR3 region has the DNA TGTGCCAGCAGCCTCGCCGGACTAGCGGGGGGCCGCCGCGCCTACGAGCAGTACTTC.

CDR3 loop: CASSRRQGSGANVLTF. As DNA, the CDR3 is TGCGCCAGCAGCCGACGACAGGGCTCTGGGGCCAACGTCCTGACTTTC. This chain links TRBV4-1 with TRBJ2-6, with TRBD1 matching over 7 bases. With 4 bases clipped from V and 0 bases from J, the junction kept 3 bases outside the gene matches. CDR3 size: 16 residues. Germline assignment: CDR1 MGHRA and CDR2 YSYEKL.

This clone was detected only a few times. This chain connects TRBV23-1 to TRBJ1-3; perhaps TRBD1 as D (5 bases). TRBV23-1 is treated as an ORF (open reading frame) with a function not yet certain. V dropped 0 bases and J dropped 3 bases, with 12 bases sitting between them. The CDR3 contains 16 residues. CDR3 bases: TGCGCCAGCAGTCAATCGGGGACTGAGGTTGGAAACACCATATATTTT. As protein: CASSQSGTEVGNTIYF.

J is TRBJ1-1 and V is TRBV29-1; a possible D gene is TRBD1 (6 bases). Germline-derived CDR1 and CDR2 are SQVTM and ANQGSEA. V shed 3 bases and J shed 0 bases, with 8 bases lying between them. This CDR3 spans 13 amino acids. The DNA for the CDR3 is TGCAGCGTTGACACAGGGCTGAACACTGAAGCTTTCTTT. This translates into CSVDTGLNTEAFF. Drawing the rest from reference TRBV29-1 and TRBJ1-1, the complete variable domain is SAVISQKPSRDICQRGTSLTIQCQVDSQVTMMFWYRQQPGQSLTLIATANQGSEATYESGFVIDKFPISRPNLTFSTLTVSNMSPEDSSIYLCSVDTGLNTEAFFGQGTRLTVV.